Included here is one T cell receptor beta chain sequence, with context. A single count supports this clone. This clone's antigen is unknown. There are no base qualities to consult, and no much larger clone falls within one base. In total, 630 or so healthy bone marrow donors made up the cohort. Cohort members were all nominally healthy when sampled, although unrecorded immune exposures were likely present. The donor was CMV seronegative and was included in the group of a few hundred seronegative cohort members. Every donor gave a peripheral blood sample, and the peripheral blood mononuclear cells from that sample were used for TCR beta sequencing. The Qiagen DNeasy Blood Extraction Kit was used to extract genomic DNA from the blood cell samples. The data originate from a study of cytomegalovirus exposure and HLA in healthy donors (dated by TCRdb to 2016 to 2017). The study in broad terms: An earlier analysis of approximately 590 of the donors reported 250 to 300 Gb of sequence data and roughly 110 million unique TCR beta sequences from roughly 180 million T cells. Approximately 300 gigabases of sequencing data and 75 million to 85 million unique TCR sequences made up an early release that covered approximately 620 HLA-typed donors. Of the 300 to 500 genotyped donors, less than 85% were placed in the genetic ancestry cluster associated with self-reported Caucasian donors. The aim of the study was to test whether cataloging public T cell receptors could identify signatures of past pathogen exposure. The study used immunosequencing to profile the T cell repertoires of some 600 subjects and linked those repertoires to cytomegalovirus serostatus. Along with the approximately 600-subject first cohort, a separate validation cohort of 120 different subjects was used. The study combined high-throughput TCR immunosequencing, statistical association of individual TCRs with disease status, and machine learning to predict cytomegalovirus infection status. A later analysis re-examined previously published TCR beta repertoires from 600 to 700 donors and added high-resolution HLA genotyping to investigate patterns of TCR occurrence. In the later analysis, no new phenotypic data were used to find candidate immune exposures; instead, reliance was placed on TCR beta sequences and their occurrence across donors. An earlier analysis of 587 of the donors applied high-throughput TCR beta sequencing to assess whether each TCR beta V gene segment acted as functional or pseudogenic. Donor age, sex, ethnicity and CMV serostatus were compiled alongside the repertoire data. A later genetic analysis used genome-wide SNP genotypes for about three fifths of the 666 donors, treating that subset as a discovery cohort. Every repertoire in the discovery cohort had been generated on one and the same sequencing platform. HLA typing covered class I and class II loci at four-digit resolution. The number of donors typed differed by locus, with roughly 629-640 for A, B, C, DRB1 and DQB1, over 500 for DQA1, nearly 610 for DPA1, and roughly 450 for DPB1. A handful of DR-DQ haplotypes were handled as single units for association and clustering because linkage in the cohort was strong. Across approximately 400 genotyped donors of the cohort, an average of roughly 230,000 unique TCR beta nucleotide sequences per donor were sequenced, and about a sixth of those sequences were non-productive. Paper-wide results and their limitations: Because counts were too low, about 15 rarely observed V segments, including chromosome 9 orphons, were left out of the earlier analysis of 587 of the donors. A later analysis associated 17,000 or so TCR beta sequences with specific HLA alleles at a false discovery rate of 0.05. Because some donors lacked HLA typing at each locus, the association tests relied only on the typed subset. A cluster of highly shared sequence variants was judged likely to be a technical artifact of the sequencing pipeline. When HLA alleles, especially DR and DQ, strongly co-occurred, attributing TCR associations to individual alleles was difficult. The classifier was reported to diagnose cytomegalovirus status with high specificity and sensitivity in both the original and validation cohorts. Correlated functional status among segregating V segments might reflect linkage disequilibrium, but an unknown experimental factor could not be ruled out. A later analysis found that TCR association rates varied across HLA loci, with DRB1 alleles showing the most associated TCRs and HLA-C alleles the fewest. The cohort was sequenced for TCR beta chains only, and without alpha or paired-chain data the features that could be detected were limited. Three of the identified cytomegalovirus-associated TCR beta chains were confirmed in vitro to be specific for cytomegalovirus antigens. Presence/absence analyses assumed roughly uniform sequencing depth across donors, an assumption that may not hold. CMV serostatus was the only immune exposure information available for the cohort. Most TCR sequences were seen in very few donors, while some public TCRs were found in many individuals. V-gene and J-gene trimming of TCR beta chains was associated with a missense DCLRE1C variant in a later genetic analysis, and the association was replicated in an independent cohort. A further reported finding was that TCR beta sequences accurately predicted the HLA-A and HLA-B alleles for most subjects in the first cohort. In a later analysis, HLA-associated TCR beta chains were found to be more clonally expanded and to have lower generation probabilities than equally common non-associated chains. The study gave a list of some 150 TCR beta chains associated with cytomegalovirus. According to the authors, the approach could potentially be generalized to other disease states and immunological phenotypes. Most CMV-associated TCR beta chains appeared to be HLA-restricted in a later analysis, and the HLA associations seemed to be driven largely by CMV exposure. Compared with the roughly 710-donor mean, donors in an Asian-associated ancestry cluster had fewer N-insertions in productive TCRs, according to a later genetic analysis. Broadly in line with IMGT annotations, most TCR beta V segments showed up in productive rearrangements about 87% or about 30% of the time in an earlier analysis of 587 of the donors. According to a later analysis, parvovirus B19, influenza, CMV and Epstein-Barr virus appeared linked to several top co-occurrence clusters.

The protocol used for the library was the immunoSEQ multiplex PCR assay. A mixture of 60 forward primers for TCR Vbeta segments and 13 reverse primers for TCR Jbeta segments was used in the multiplex PCR. A multiplex PCR assay on genomic DNA amplified the CDR3 region of rearranged TCR beta genes. Amplified TCR beta libraries were sequenced as 87-base-pair reads on the Illumina HiSeq System. In the paper's pipeline: In a later analysis, tens of millions of unique TCR beta chains were counted across the 650 to 700 repertoires, and roughly 10 million of these chains were shared by at least two donors. A nearest-neighbor algorithm error-corrected the raw reads and collapsed the reads into unique sequences, merging closely related sequences to remove PCR and sequencing errors. Alignment of CDR3 sequences to IMGT reference sequences was used to assign V, D and J gene segments. For a sequence to be retained, a match of at least six nucleotides was required to both a V gene segment and a J gene segment. A rearrangement counted as productive if the CDR3 had no stop codons and remained in frame with V and J, and every other rearrangement counted as non-productive. CDR3 was defined according to IMGT convention as the region running from the second conserved V-encoded cysteine to the conserved J-encoded phenylalanine. The earlier analysis of 500 to 600 of the donors excluded sequences that lacked an unambiguous match to a single V gene segment. An earlier analysis of roughly 590 of the donors called V segments functional above 56.7% productive rearrangements and segregating when the between-donor standard deviation exceeded 5%. A statistical classification framework was developed to diagnose cytomegalovirus status using the catalog of TCR beta chain sequences. V and J gene assignment, in a later analysis, came from comparing TCR nucleotide sequences with IMGT/GENE-DB human TR gene sequences. Using the TCRdist pipeline, a later analysis assigned CDR3 sequences along with most-parsimonious VDJ recombination scenarios. In a later analysis, every TCR beta chain was defined by the combination of its CDR3 amino acid sequence and its V-gene family, and reads without a unique V-gene family were dropped. In a later analysis, around 650 highly shared, low-generation-probability nucleotide sequences were removed to address suspected cross-contamination and a sequencing artifact. In a later analysis, a clonal expansion index was calculated for each public chain from normalized within-repertoire ranks of inferred template counts. Generation probabilities in a later analysis came from a VDJ recombination model fitted to out-of-frame rearrangements, and those results were checked against IGoR. In a later analysis, hypergeometric tests were used to score TCR-TCR, TCR-HLA and TCR-CMV co-occurrence, with a repertoire-size bias correction applied to TCR pairs. False discovery rates were estimated in a later analysis by permuting HLA or CMV assignments 20 times. In a later analysis, co-occurring TCRs were grouped using DBSCAN, and TCRdist sequence similarity was added for clustering within HLA-allele-positive subsets. Co-occurrence clustering excluded repertoires with fewer than 30,000 or more than 120,000 public chains, plus five with anomalous nucleotide sharing. The table comes from immuneACCESS by way of TCRdb, which keeps in-frame sequences with V and J called. Part of the clones is missing from these tables; in studies checked, under half for an unresolved V gene and the rest for unknown reasons. That table gives V, J and clone size, and the DNA gave D and trimming. The sample records around 110,000 clones, roughly 80% of which are singletons. Around 3.4% of the sample is taken by the ten largest.

This clonotype originated in a man between 60 and 70 years old in good health and CMV-seronegative. Sequenced: PBMCs.

The CDR3: CASSRTGGNYGYTF. The DNA sequence follows: TGTGCCAGCAGCCGGACAGGGGGGAACTATGGCTACACCTTC. This chain joins TRBV5-4 to TRBJ1-2, with 10 junctional bases fitting TRBD1. CDR1 is given as SGHNT and CDR2 as YYREEE, both from the germline V gene (reference sequence). The CDR3 runs 14 residues from the cysteine to the phenylalanine. Only the CDR3 DNA stays, 42 bases, in frame from base 1. V lost 4 bases and J lost 2 bases, and the count of bases not matched to a germline gene is 2.